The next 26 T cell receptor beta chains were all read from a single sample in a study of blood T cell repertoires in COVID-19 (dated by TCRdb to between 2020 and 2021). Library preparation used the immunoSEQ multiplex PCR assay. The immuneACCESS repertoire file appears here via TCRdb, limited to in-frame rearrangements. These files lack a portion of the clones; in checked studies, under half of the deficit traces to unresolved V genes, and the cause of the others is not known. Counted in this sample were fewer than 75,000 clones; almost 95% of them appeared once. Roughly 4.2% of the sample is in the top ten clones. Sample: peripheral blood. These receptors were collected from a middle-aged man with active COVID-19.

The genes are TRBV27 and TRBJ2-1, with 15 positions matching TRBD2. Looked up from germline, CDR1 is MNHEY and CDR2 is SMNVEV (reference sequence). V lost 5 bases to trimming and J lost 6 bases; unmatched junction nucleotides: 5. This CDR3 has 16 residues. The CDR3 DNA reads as TGTGCCAGCAGTCCGGGACTAGCGGGAGGCCGCAATGAGCAGTTCTTC. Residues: CASSPGLAGGRNEQFF.

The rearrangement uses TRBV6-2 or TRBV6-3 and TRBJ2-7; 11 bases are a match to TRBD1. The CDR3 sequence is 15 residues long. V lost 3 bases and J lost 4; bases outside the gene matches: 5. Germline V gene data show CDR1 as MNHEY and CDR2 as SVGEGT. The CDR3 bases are TGTGCCAGCAGTTATTGGACAGGGGGCGTATACGAGCAGTACTTC. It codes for CASSYWTGGVYEQYF.

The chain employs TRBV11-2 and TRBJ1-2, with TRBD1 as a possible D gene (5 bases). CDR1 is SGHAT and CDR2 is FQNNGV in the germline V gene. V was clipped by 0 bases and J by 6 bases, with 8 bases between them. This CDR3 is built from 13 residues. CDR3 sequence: CASSLDLGDGYTF. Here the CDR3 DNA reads TGTGCCAGCAGCTTAGATCTAGGGGATGGCTACACCTTC. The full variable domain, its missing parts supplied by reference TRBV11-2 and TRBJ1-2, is EAGVAQSPRYKIIEKRQSVAFWCNPISGHATLYWYQQILGQGPKLLIQFQNNGVVDDSQLPKDRFSAERLKGVDSTLKIQPAKLEDSAVYLCASSLDLGDGYTFGSGTRLTVV.

CDR3 sequence: CASRETSPYEQYF. CDR3 coding DNA: TGCGCCAGCCGCGAAACTAGTCCCTACGAGCAGTACTTC. The J gene is TRBJ2-7, the V gene TRBV10-2; a possible D gene is TRBD2 (5 bases). Germline V lookup: CDR1 WSHSY, CDR2 SAAADI. The V gene lost 8 bases and the J gene lost 2 bases, with 13 bases spanning the gap. This CDR3 contains 13 residues.

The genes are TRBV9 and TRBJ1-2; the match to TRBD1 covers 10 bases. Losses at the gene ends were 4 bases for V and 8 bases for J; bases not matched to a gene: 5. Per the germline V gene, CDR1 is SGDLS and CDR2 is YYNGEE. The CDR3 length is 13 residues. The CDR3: CASSTQDRGGYTF. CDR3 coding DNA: TGTGCCAGCAGCACACAGGACAGGGGGGGCTACACCTTC.

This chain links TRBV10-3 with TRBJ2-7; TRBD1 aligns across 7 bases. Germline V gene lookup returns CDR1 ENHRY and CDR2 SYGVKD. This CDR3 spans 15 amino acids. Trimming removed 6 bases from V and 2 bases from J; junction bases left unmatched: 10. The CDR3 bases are TGTGCCATCAGCCCCAACCGGGACAGACCCTACGAGCAGTACTTC. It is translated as CAISPNRDRPYEQYF.

The CDR3 region is CASSMAVGNTIYF. CDR3 DNA sequence: TGTGCCAGCAGTATGGCTGTAGGAAACACCATATATTTT. This chain connects TRBV12-3 or TRBV12-4 to TRBJ1-3; no reliable D call. V shed 5 bases and J shed 4 bases, with 9 bases lying between them. The CDR3 covers 13 residues.

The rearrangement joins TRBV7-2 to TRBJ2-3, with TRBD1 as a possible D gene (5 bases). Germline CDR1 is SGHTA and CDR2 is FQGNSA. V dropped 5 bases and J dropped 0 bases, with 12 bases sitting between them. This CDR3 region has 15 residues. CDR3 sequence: CASSPQARSTDTQYF. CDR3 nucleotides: TGTGCCAGCAGCCCACAGGCAAGAAGCACAGATACGCAGTATTTT.

The CDR3 loop reads CASSSTTSGYEQYF. The CDR3 DNA reads TGTGCCAGCAGTTCGACGACTAGCGGGTACGAGCAGTACTTC. The chain recombines TRBV6-2 or TRBV6-3 with TRBJ2-7, with 10 bases lining up with TRBD2. Germline loops: CDR1 MNHEY, CDR2 SVGEGT. CDR3 size: 14 residues. V shed 4 bases and J 4 bases; nucleotides not matched to a gene: 4.

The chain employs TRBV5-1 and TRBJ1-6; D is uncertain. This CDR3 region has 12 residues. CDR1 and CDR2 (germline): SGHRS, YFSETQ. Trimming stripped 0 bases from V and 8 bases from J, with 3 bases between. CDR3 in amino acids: CASSLGDSPLHF. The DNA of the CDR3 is TGCGCCAGCAGCTTGGGCGATTCACCCCTCCACTTT.

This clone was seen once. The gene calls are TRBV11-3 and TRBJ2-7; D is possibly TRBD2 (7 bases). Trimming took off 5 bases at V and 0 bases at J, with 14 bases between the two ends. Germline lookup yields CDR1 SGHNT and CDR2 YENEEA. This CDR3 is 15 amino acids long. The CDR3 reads CASSPRGGASYEQYF. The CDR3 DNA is TGTGCCAGCAGCCCTCGCGGGGGCGCCTCCTACGAGCAGTACTTC. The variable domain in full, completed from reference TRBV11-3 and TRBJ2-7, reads EAGVVQSPRYKIIEKKQPVAFWCNPISGHNTLYWYLQNLGQGPELLIRYENEEAVDDSQLPKDRFSAERLKGVDSTLKIQPAELGDSAVYLCASSPRGGASYEQYFGPGTRLTVT.

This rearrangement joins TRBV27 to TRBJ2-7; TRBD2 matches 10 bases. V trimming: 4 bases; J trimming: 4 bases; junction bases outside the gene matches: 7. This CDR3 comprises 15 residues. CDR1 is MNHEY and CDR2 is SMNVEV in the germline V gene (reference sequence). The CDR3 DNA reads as TGTGCCAGCAGTTCCTTTGGGGGACTAGCGTACGAGCAGTACTTC. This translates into CASSSFGGLAYEQYF.

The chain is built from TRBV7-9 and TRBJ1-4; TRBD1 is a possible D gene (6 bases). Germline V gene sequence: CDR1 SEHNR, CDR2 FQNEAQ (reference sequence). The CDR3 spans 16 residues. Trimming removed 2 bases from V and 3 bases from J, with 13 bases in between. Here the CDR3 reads CASSLRGARANEKLFF. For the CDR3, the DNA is TGTGCCAGCAGCTTACGGGGGGCGCGGGCTAATGAAAAACTGTTTTTT.

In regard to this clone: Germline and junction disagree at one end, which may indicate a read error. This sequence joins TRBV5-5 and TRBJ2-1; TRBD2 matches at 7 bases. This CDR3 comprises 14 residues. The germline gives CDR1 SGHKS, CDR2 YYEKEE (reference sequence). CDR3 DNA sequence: TGTGCCACCAGCCAGGGAGGGGAATACAATGAGCAGTTCTTC. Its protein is CATSQGGEYNEQFF.

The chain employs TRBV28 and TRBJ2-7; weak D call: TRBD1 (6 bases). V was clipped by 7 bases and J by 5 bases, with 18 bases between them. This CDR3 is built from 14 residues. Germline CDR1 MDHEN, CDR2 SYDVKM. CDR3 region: CASTLRSRGHEQYF. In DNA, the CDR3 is TGTGCCAGCACCCTCCGCTCCAGGGGCCACGAGCAGTACTTC.

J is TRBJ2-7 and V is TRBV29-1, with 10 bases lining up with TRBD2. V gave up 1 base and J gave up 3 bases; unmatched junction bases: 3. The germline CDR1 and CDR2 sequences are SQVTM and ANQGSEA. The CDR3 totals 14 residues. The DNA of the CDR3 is TGCAGCGTTGAAGGGACTAGCGGAATCTACGAGCAGTACTTC. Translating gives CSVEGTSGIYEQYF.

The CDR3 nucleotides read TGTGCCAGCAGCTTGGCCCGACAGGGGGGAAATCAGCCCCAGCATTTT. Amino acid sequence: CASSLARQGGNQPQHF. The rearrangement joins TRBV5-8 to TRBJ1-5; TRBD1 matches at 9 bases. Germline loops: CDR1 SGHTS, CDR2 YDEGEE. This CDR3 spans 16 amino acids. Germline trimming cut 0 bases from V and 4 bases from J; bases unmatched to any gene: 5. Together with reference TRBV5-8 and TRBJ1-5, the CDR3 gives the full variable domain: EAGVTQSPTHLIKTRGQQATLRCSPISGHTSVYWYQQALGLGLQFLLWYDEGEERNRGNFPPRFSGRQFPNYSSELNVNALELEDSALYLCASSLARQGGNQPQHFGDGTRLSIL.

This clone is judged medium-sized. Here the CDR3 reads CASSQLIQGENTGELFF. CDR3 DNA sequence: TGTGCCAGCAGCCAACTTATACAGGGGGAGAACACCGGGGAGCTGTTTTTT. This rearrangement joins TRBV4-2 to TRBJ2-2; TRBD1 agrees at 8 bases. Per germline, CDR1 LGHNA and CDR2 YNFKEQ. V lost 2 bases and J lost 1; bases outside the gene matches: 6. This CDR3 is 17 amino acids long.

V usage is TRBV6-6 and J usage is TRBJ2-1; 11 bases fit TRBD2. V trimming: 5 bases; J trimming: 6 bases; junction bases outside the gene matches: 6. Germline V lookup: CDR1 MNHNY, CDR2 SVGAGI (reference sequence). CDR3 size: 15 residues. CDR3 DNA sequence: TGTGCCAGCAGTGGCCCGGGGACTAGCGGCAATGAGCAGTTCTTC. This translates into CASSGPGTSGNEQFF.

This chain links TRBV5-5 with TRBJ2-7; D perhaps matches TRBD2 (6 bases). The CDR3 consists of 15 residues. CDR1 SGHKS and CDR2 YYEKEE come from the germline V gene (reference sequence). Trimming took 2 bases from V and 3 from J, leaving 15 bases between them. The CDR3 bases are TGTGCCAGCAGCTTTGAGTTCGGGAGCCACTACGAGCAGTACTTC. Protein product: CASSFEFGSHYEQYF.

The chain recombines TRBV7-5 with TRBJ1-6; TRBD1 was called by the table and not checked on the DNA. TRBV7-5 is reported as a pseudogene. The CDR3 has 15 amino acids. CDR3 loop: CVRSLGPQGASPLHF. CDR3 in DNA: TGTGTCAGAAGCTTAGGTCCACAGGGGGCCTCACCCCTCCACTTT.

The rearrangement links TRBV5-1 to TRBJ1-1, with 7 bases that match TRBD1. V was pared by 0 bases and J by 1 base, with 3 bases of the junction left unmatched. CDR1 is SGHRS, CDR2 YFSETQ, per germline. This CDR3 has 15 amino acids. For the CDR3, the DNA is TGCGCCAGCAGCTTGGGACAGGGAGGGAACACTGAAGCTTTCTTT. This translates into CASSLGQGGNTEAFF.

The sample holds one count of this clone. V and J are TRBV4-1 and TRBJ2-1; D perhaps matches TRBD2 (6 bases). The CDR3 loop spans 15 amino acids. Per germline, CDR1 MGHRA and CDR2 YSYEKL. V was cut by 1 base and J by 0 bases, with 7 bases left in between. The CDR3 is CASSQAGSSYNEQFF. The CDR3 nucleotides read TGCGCCAGCAGCCAAGCCGGGAGCTCCTACAATGAGCAGTTCTTC.

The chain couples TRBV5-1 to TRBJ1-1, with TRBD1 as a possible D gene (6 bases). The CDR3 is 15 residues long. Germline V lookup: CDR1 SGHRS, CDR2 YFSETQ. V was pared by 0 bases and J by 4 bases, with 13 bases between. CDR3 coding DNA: TGCGCCAGCAGCTTGGACCCAGGGGCTGGCACTGAAGCTTTCTTT. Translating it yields CASSLDPGAGTEAFF.

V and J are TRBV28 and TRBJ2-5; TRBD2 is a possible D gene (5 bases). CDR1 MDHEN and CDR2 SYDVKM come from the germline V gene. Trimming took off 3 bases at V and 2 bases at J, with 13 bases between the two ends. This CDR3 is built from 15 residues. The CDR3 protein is CASSFGSEAQETQYF. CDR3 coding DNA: TGTGCCAGCAGTTTTGGGTCGGAGGCGCAAGAGACCCAGTACTTC.

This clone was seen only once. The CDR3: CASSSGGGRGRTDTQYF. CDR3 nucleotide sequence: TGTGCCAGCAGCTCCGGGGGCGGGAGAGGACGCACAGATACGCAGTATTTT. The chain joins TRBV7-9 to TRBJ2-3; TRBD2 might be the D (7 bases). The CDR3 has 17 amino acids. V lost 4 bases and J lost 1, with 18 bases in between. CDR1 and CDR2 (germline): SEHNR, FQNEAQ (reference sequence).